Presented here are 28 T cell receptor beta chains from one specimen sequenced in a study of spatial heterogeneity in lung cancer. Time point of the sample: sample taken at primary tumor resection. Unsorted whole RNA of tumor, nontumor lung or frozen PBMC was sequenced. TCRdb reprocessed the 5' RACE reads with MiXCR, giving one entry per CDR3 protein. The sample has under 30,000 distinct CDR3 sequences, 4.7% seen once. The material sequenced was PBMCs, taken at surgery. The receptors were sampled from a male donor with early-stage non-small cell lung cancer.

This clonotype was seen only a few times. This chain connects TRBV20-1 to TRBJ2-1, with a possible D match to TRBD2 (6 bases). CDR1 and CDR2 from the germline V gene are DFQATT and SNEGSKA (reference sequence). This CDR3 has 14 amino acids. V lost 4 bases to trimming and J lost 4 bases, with 14 bases between them. CDR3 coding DNA: TGCAGTGCTACCGGGACTGTAAGATACAATGAGCAGTTCTTC. As protein: CSATGTVRYNEQFF.

This clonotype appeared many times. The chain combines TRBV7-3 with TRBJ2-5; D not certain. The CDR3 extends over 13 amino acids. CDR1 SGHTA and CDR2 FQGTGA come from the germline V gene. Trimming took 1 base from V and 4 from J, leaving 7 bases between them. This chain's CDR3 is CASSLNERETQYF. CDR3 sequence (DNA): TGTGCCAGCAGCTTAAATGAGAGAGAGACCCAGTACTTC.

This clonotype appeared many times. The chain joins TRBV5-4 to TRBJ1-2; 8 bases line up with TRBD1. Germline values: CDR1 SGHNT, CDR2 YYREEE (reference sequence). The CDR3 runs 16 residues. The J segment lost 4 bases and the V segment lost 2 bases, leaving 10 bases of the junction unmatched. The CDR3: CASSFAGGGLGYGYTF. CDR3 bases: TGTGCCAGCAGCTTCGCAGGGGGCGGGCTCGGCTATGGCTACACCTTC.

This clonotype came up many times. The chain couples TRBV6-2 or TRBV6-3 to TRBJ2-3; possible D gene TRBD1, 6 bases. The CDR3 sequence is 17 residues long. Trimming shortened V by 4 bases and J by 3 bases, and 20 bases separated the two germline ends. CDR1 and CDR2 (germline): MNHEY, SVGEGT. CDR3 bases: TGTGCCAGCAGTTCACCACCAACAGGGTTCCTGACAGATACGCAGTATTTT. Translation: CASSSPPTGFLTDTQYF.

This clonotype occurred many times. The chain joins TRBV7-3 to TRBJ2-3, with 7 bases matching TRBD2. CDR1 and CDR2 (germline): SGHTA, FQGTGA. Trimming removed 2 bases from V and 4 bases from J; junction bases left unmatched: 3. The CDR3 extends over 14 amino acids. The CDR3 DNA reads TGTGCCAGCAGCTTAGGAACTAGCGCAGATACGCAGTATTTT. This translates into CASSLGTSADTQYF.

In its sample, this clonotype was seen many times. J is TRBJ2-2 and V is TRBV24-1, with a weak D call TRBD2 (5 bases). Trimming left V 9 bases short and J 4 bases short, with 11 bases between. There are 13 residues in the CDR3. CDR1 and CDR2 (germline): KGHDR, SFDVKD. The DNA of the CDR3 is TGTGCCACCCAACCGAGGGTCACCGGGGAGCTGTTTTTT. Protein: CATQPRVTGELFF.

This clonotype appeared many times. V is TRBV4-1 and J is TRBJ2-3; D is ambiguous. The CDR3 is 15 residues long. Trimming stripped 1 base from V and 2 bases from J, with 10 bases between. CDR1 MGHRA and CDR2 YSYEKL come from the germline V gene. The CDR3 reads CASSQVTEHTDTQYF. The CDR3 coding sequence is TGCGCCAGCAGCCAAGTGACGGAACACACAGATACGCAGTATTTT.

This clonotype was recorded at least ten times. The rearrangement uses TRBV28 and TRBJ1-5, with 7 bases that match TRBD1. The CDR3 covers 12 residues. The germline V gene has CDR1 MDHEN and CDR2 SYDVKM. Trimming cost V 7 bases and J 5 bases; bases outside gene matches: 2. The CDR3 DNA is TGTGCCAGCACACAGGGGTATCAGCCCCAGCATTTT. This gives the protein CASTQGYQPQHF.

This clonotype was picked up many times. J is TRBJ2-2 and V is TRBV6-5, with 9 bases lining up with TRBD1. Losses at the gene ends were 6 bases for V and 5 bases for J; bases not matched to a gene: 7. This CDR3 spans 15 amino acids. Germline lookup yields CDR1 MNHEY and CDR2 SVGAGI. The CDR3 coding sequence is TGTGCCAGCAGCCCTGACAGGGGGAATACCGGGGAGCTGTTTTTT. This codes for CASSPDRGNTGELFF.

The V gene is TRBV7-8, the J gene TRBJ1-5, with D unresolved. Germline loops: CDR1 SGHVS, CDR2 FQNEAQ. The CDR3 totals 17 residues. V dropped 2 bases and J dropped 0 bases, with 14 bases sitting between them. CDR3 DNA: TGTGCCAGCAGCTTAACCCCAGGCGGCGGTAGCAATCAGCCCCAGCATTTT. Its protein is CASSLTPGGGSNQPQHF.

This clonotype was detected many times. This sequence joins TRBV6-2 or TRBV6-3 and TRBJ1-5, with a weak D call TRBD1 (5 bases). CDR1 is MNHEY, CDR2 SVGEGT, per germline. V lost 6 bases to trimming and J lost 2 bases, with 8 bases between them. The CDR3 loop spans 13 amino acids. The CDR3 here is CASRGVRNQPQHF. The CDR3 coding sequence is TGTGCCAGCAGGGGGGTTCGCAATCAGCCCCAGCATTTT.

In its sample, this clonotype was seen many times. The chain has TRBV27 and TRBJ2-3; D unresolved. CDR1 is MNHEY and CDR2 is SMNVEV in the germline V gene (reference sequence). The CDR3 length is 13 residues. Trimming took 6 bases from V and 0 from J, leaving 7 bases between them. In nucleotides, the CDR3 is TGTGCCAGCAGGCTCCCTAGCACAGATACGCAGTATTTT. Protein product: CASRLPSTDTQYF.

This clonotype was observed many times. The genes are TRBV4-2 and TRBJ2-7, with no clear D. CDR1 is LGHNA and CDR2 is YNFKEQ in the germline V gene. V was trimmed by 2 bases and J by 3 bases, leaving 14 bases between them. The CDR3 has 15 amino acids. The CDR3 sequence is CASSQIRAIGYEQYF. CDR3 sequence (DNA): TGTGCCAGCAGCCAAATCCGAGCGATCGGCTACGAGCAGTACTTC.

This clonotype was observed at least ten times. V usage is TRBV2 and J usage is TRBJ2-5, with D tentatively TRBD2 (6 bases). The CDR3 totals 16 residues. V lost 8 bases and J lost 4, with 23 bases in between. CDR1 and CDR2 from the germline V gene are SNHLY and FYNNEI. CDR3: CASHPLGRGSPETQYF. The CDR3 nucleotides are TGTGCCAGCCATCCCCTCGGACGGGGGAGTCCAGAGACCCAGTACTTC.

This clonotype is classed as medium-sized (0.01 to 0.1%). The rearrangement joins TRBV10-3 to TRBJ1-1, with TRBD1 as a possible D gene (6 bases). The CDR3 is 15 residues long. CDR1 ENHRY and CDR2 SYGVKD come from the germline V gene. Trimming stripped 4 bases from V and 2 bases from J, with 14 bases between. CDR3: CAISAPGDPNTEAFF. Here the CDR3 DNA reads TGTGCCATCAGTGCGCCAGGGGACCCTAACACTGAAGCTTTCTTT.

This clonotype was counted many times. This chain links TRBV3-1 with TRBJ1-4; the D is unclear. The CDR3 loop spans 13 amino acids. Germline V gives CDR1 LGHDT, CDR2 YNNKEL (reference sequence). Trimming shortened V by 2 bases and J by 5 bases, and 6 bases separated the two germline ends. The CDR3 region has the DNA TGTGCCAGCAGCCAACAATTAAATGAAAAACTGTTTTTT. It specifies CASSQQLNEKLFF.

This clonotype has a count of ten or more. V is TRBV12-3 or TRBV12-4 and J is TRBJ2-3; 12 bases map to TRBD2. J was trimmed by 4 bases and V by 4 bases; bases with no gene match: 12. The CDR3 spans 18 residues. The CDR3 DNA follows: TGTGCCAGCAGTTGGGGGATACTAGCGGGAGGTACTTCAGATACGCAGTATTTT. Translating it yields CASSWGILAGGTSDTQYF.

This clonotype was seen ten or more times. The CDR3 carries no conserved terminal phenylalanine or tryptophan, so it likely arises from a read error. The rearrangement uses TRBV28 and TRBJ2-1, with 14 bases fitting TRBD2. This CDR3 has 16 amino acids. Germline trimming cut 4 bases from V and 9 bases from J; bases unmatched to any gene: 8. Per germline, CDR1 MDHEN and CDR2 SYDVKM. DNA for the CDR3: TGTGCCAGCAGTTCCGGGACTAGCGGGAGTAGCGGTGAGCAGTTCTCC. Translated: CASSSGTSGSSGEQFS.

This clonotype was seen repeatedly, ten times or more. The chain links TRBV20-1 to TRBJ2-7, with 11 bases aligning to TRBD2. The CDR3 has 17 amino acids. CDR1 DFQATT and CDR2 SNEGSKA come from the germline V gene (reference sequence). V gave up 1 base and J gave up 4 bases; unmatched junction bases: 12. The CDR3 DNA follows: TGCAGTGCTAGAGGAAGACTAGCGGGGAGGGCTGCGTACGAGCAGTACTTC. Its translation is CSARGRLAGRAAYEQYF.

This clonotype has at least ten counts. This rearrangement joins TRBV6-5 to TRBJ2-7, with 7 nucleotides matching TRBD1. The V and J ends lost 7 bases and 0 bases, in that order; junction bases with no gene match: 6. The CDR3 extends over 14 amino acids. CDR1 and CDR2 from the germline V gene are MNHEY and SVGAGI. The CDR3 bases are TGTGCCAGCAAACGCGACAGGGTCTCCTACGAGCAGTACTTC. This codes for CASKRDRVSYEQYF.

This clonotype was recorded many times. The rearrangement links TRBV7-2 to TRBJ2-2; 10 positions agree with TRBD2. The CDR3 is made up of 16 amino acids. Germline V gene data show CDR1 as SGHTA and CDR2 as FQGNSA. The trim removed 4 bases at V and 5 bases at J, leaving 7 bases unmatched. The CDR3 protein is CASSSLAGDVTGELFF. The CDR3 nucleotides read TGTGCCAGCAGCTCGCTAGCGGGGGACGTAACCGGGGAGCTGTTTTTT.

This clonotype was observed at least ten times. The chain carries TRBV15 and TRBJ1-2, with 7 bases aligning to TRBD1. Trimming removed 0 bases from V and 2 bases from J; junction bases left unmatched: 6. The CDR3 is 16 amino acids. Looked up from germline, CDR1 is LNHNV and CDR2 is YYDKDF (reference sequence). CDR3 sequence: CATSRDRGQVNYGYTF. CDR3 DNA: TGTGCCACCAGCAGAGATCGCGGACAGGTGAACTATGGCTACACCTTC.

The chain couples TRBV20-1 to TRBJ1-6; TRBD1 might be the D (5 bases). The CDR3 is 17 residues long. From germline, CDR1 is DFQATT and CDR2 SNEGSKA (reference sequence). V was pared by 0 bases and J by 10 bases, with 22 bases between. The CDR3 is CSARDSSVGTEHSPLHF. The CDR3 nucleotides read TGCAGTGCTAGAGATAGCTCCGTCGGGACGGAGCACTCACCCCTCCACTTT.

This clonotype was recorded at least ten times. The V gene is TRBV9, the J gene TRBJ1-2, with D hard to call. Trimming stripped 0 bases from V and 6 bases from J, with 9 bases between. This CDR3 comprises 13 residues. Germline V gives CDR1 SGDLS, CDR2 YYNGEE. In DNA, the CDR3 is TGTGCCAGCAGCGTAGGGCACACTGATGGCTACACCTTC. Its translation is CASSVGHTDGYTF. The variable domain in full, completed from reference TRBV9 and TRBJ1-2, reads DSGVTQTPKHLITATGQRVTLRCSPRSGDLSVYWYQQSLDQGLQFLIQYYNGEERAKGNILERFSAQQFPDLHSELNLSSLELGDSALYFCASSVGHTDGYTFGSGTRLTVV.

This clonotype was seen at least ten times. The CDR3 DNA sequence: TGTGCCAGCAGCACCCTTACCTACGAGCAGTACTTC. As protein: CASSTLTYEQYF. The chain carries TRBV7-9 and TRBJ2-7; unclear D gene. In germline, CDR1 is SEHNR, CDR2 FQNEAQ (reference sequence). The CDR3 runs to 12 residues. The germline V and J ends were trimmed by 5 bases and 2 bases, with 7 bases remaining between them.

The table lists this clonotype with many counts. The V gene is TRBV7-2, the J gene TRBJ2-5; a possible D gene is TRBD2 (5 bases). Germline CDR1 is SGHTA and CDR2 is FQGNSA. This CDR3 is 15 amino acids long. V was cut by 5 bases and J by 0 bases, with 13 bases left in between. CDR3 DNA: TGTGCCAGCAGCCCCCTCACTAGGTACCAAGAGACCCAGTACTTC. The encoded protein is CASSPLTRYQETQYF.

The sample holds many counts of this clonotype. The chain uses TRBV7-9 and TRBJ2-1; a weak D match, TRBD1 (6 bases). The V end was cut by 7 bases, the J end by 0 bases, with 16 bases between. Per the germline V gene, CDR1 is SEHNR and CDR2 is FQNEAQ (reference sequence). There are 16 residues in the CDR3. The CDR3 spells CASTDSRGSSYNEQFF. Written as DNA, the CDR3 is TGTGCCAGCACCGACTCCAGGGGAAGCTCCTACAATGAGCAGTTCTTC.

This clonotype has at least ten counts. The chain links TRBV7-2 to TRBJ1-4; the D is unclear. The CDR3 loop spans 15 amino acids. V lost 2 bases, J lost 8 bases, and 15 bases lay in between. Per germline, CDR1 SGHTA and CDR2 FQGNSA. The chain's CDR3 is CASSLISTSGEKLFF. The CDR3 DNA sequence: TGTGCCAGCAGCTTAATCTCGACTAGCGGGGAAAAACTGTTTTTT.